Presented here are 13 T cell receptor beta chains from one specimen sequenced in a study of identical twins. TCRdb re-analysed the 5' RACE reads in MiXCR, keeping a single row per CDR3 protein. Counted here are hundreds of thousands of distinct CDR3 sequences, 9.5% occurring once; the ten biggest clones make up 5.5% to 9%. This same sample was also taken into another study, of yellow fever vaccine responses in identical twins.

The sequencing input was CD8+ T cells sorted from blood. Receptors were obtained from a woman aged 18-30 years in good health.

This sequence joins TRBV28 and TRBJ1-1, with 10 bases lining up with TRBD1. Losses at the gene ends were 4 bases for V and 1 base for J; bases not matched to a gene: 3. Germline loops: CDR1 MDHEN, CDR2 SYDVKM. The CDR3 has 15 amino acids. CDR3: CASSYRDRGNTEAFF. Written as DNA, the CDR3 is TGTGCCAGCAGTTATCGGGACAGGGGGAACACTGAAGCTTTCTTT.

This clonotype was found many times. The chain carries TRBV7-8 and TRBJ2-3; D perhaps matches TRBD2 (5 bases). The length of the CDR3 is 15 residues. V was trimmed by 6 bases and J by 1 base, leaving 14 bases between them. Looked up from germline, CDR1 is SGHVS and CDR2 is FQNEAQ. The CDR3 nucleotides are TGTGCCAGCAGGATGAGCGGAGAACGCACAGATACGCAGTATTTT. Its translation: CASRMSGERTDTQYF.

Note on this clonotype: Given the absence of the conserved phenylalanine or tryptophan at the CDR3 end, a read error is likely. The chain carries TRBV7-9 and TRBJ1-6; D is perhaps TRBD1 (5 bases). The V and J ends lost 5 bases and 7 bases respectively, with 15 bases between them. CDR3 length equals 15 residues. Per germline, CDR1 SEHNR and CDR2 FQNEAQ (reference sequence). This chain's CDR3 is CASSRGDGLNSPLHI. In DNA form, the CDR3 reads TGTGCCAGCAGCCGCGGGGACGGCTTAAATTCACCCCTCCACATT.

This rearrangement joins TRBV2 to TRBJ2-5, with 7 bases that match TRBD1. V was pared by 4 bases and J by 2 bases, with 10 bases of the junction left unmatched. CDR1 and CDR2 from the germline V gene are SNHLY and FYNNEI. CDR3 length: 16 amino acids. As DNA, the CDR3 is TGTGCCAGCAGTGCCCCCCCGGGACAGCTACAAGAGACCCAGTACTTC. Protein product: CASSAPPGQLQETQYF.

This clonotype was found many times. The V call is TRBV3-1, the J call TRBJ1-6; 7 bases are a match to TRBD1. Germline CDR1 reads LGHDT; CDR2 reads YNNKEL (reference sequence). The CDR3 is 20 amino acids. With 3 bases clipped from V and 2 bases from J, the junction kept 16 bases outside the gene matches. The CDR3 coding sequence is TGTGCCAGCAGCCAGGCACCCGGGACAGCTAAAAGAACCTATAATTCACCCCTCCACTTT. Protein sequence: CASSQAPGTAKRTYNSPLHF.

The rearrangement links TRBV28 to TRBJ2-2, with D hard to call. Per the germline V gene, CDR1 is MDHEN and CDR2 is SYDVKM. Trimming left V 3 bases short and J 7 bases short, with 9 bases between. This CDR3 has 13 residues. For the CDR3, the DNA is TGTGCCAGCAGTTTCCCCGCCCTCGGGGAGCTGTTTTTT. Its protein product is CASSFPALGELFF. Full variable domain (outside the CDR3, taken from reference TRBV28 and TRBJ2-2): DVKVTQSSRYLVKRTGEKVFLECVQDMDHENMFWYRQDPGLGLRLIYFSYDVKMKEKGDIPEGYSVSREKKERFSLILESASTNQTSMYLCASSFPALGELFFGEGSRLTVL.

The J gene is TRBJ2-7, the V gene TRBV7-9, with TRBD1 identical over 7 bases. This CDR3 comprises 15 residues. The junction had 10 bases not matched to a gene; V was cut back by 5 bases and J by 3 bases. Germline V gene data show CDR1 as SEHNR and CDR2 as FQNEAQ (reference sequence). This chain's CDR3 is CASSSQRTGYYEQYF. DNA of the CDR3: TGTGCCAGCAGCAGTCAACGGACAGGCTACTACGAGCAGTACTTC.

The gene calls are TRBV7-9 and TRBJ2-7, with 8 bases identical to TRBD1. Trimming removed 2 bases from V and 6 bases from J; junction bases left unmatched: 6. Per the germline V gene, CDR1 is SEHNR and CDR2 is FQNEAQ (reference sequence). The CDR3 is made up of 14 amino acids. The chain's CDR3 is CASSLRDRPLEQYF. As DNA, the CDR3 is TGTGCCAGCAGCTTAAGGGACAGGCCGCTCGAGCAGTACTTC.

This clonotype has just a few counts. J is TRBJ2-7 and V is TRBV11-2, with D unclear. V dropped 1 base and J dropped 7 bases, with 11 bases sitting between them. The CDR3 spans 13 residues. Per germline, CDR1 SGHAT and CDR2 FQNNGV. The CDR3 is CASSLVPLLEQYF. Written as DNA, the CDR3 is TGTGCCAGCAGCTTAGTCCCCCTTTTAGAGCAGTACTTC.

This clonotype was recorded a few times. The chain carries TRBV30 and TRBJ2-3; D call uncertain. There are 13 residues in the CDR3. The V end was cut by 3 bases, the J end by 0 bases, with 7 bases between. Germline V gene data show CDR1 as GTSNPN and CDR2 as SVGIG (reference sequence). Here the CDR3 DNA reads TGTGCCTGGAGAACCAGGAGCACAGATACGCAGTATTTT. Protein: CAWRTRSTDTQYF.

The chain couples TRBV6-5 to TRBJ2-1; no clear D gene. The CDR3 is 17 amino acids. Germline-derived CDR1 and CDR2 are MNHEY and SVGAGI. V was clipped by 1 base and J by 0 bases, with 13 bases between them. CDR3 in amino acids: CASSYFIGRDSYNEQFF. CDR3 coding DNA: TGTGCCAGCAGTTACTTTATCGGTCGAGACTCCTACAATGAGCAGTTCTTC.

Only a few counts were recorded for this clonotype. The CDR3 bases are TGTGCCAGCAGCTTATCTCGGATGTCTTCTACAGCCGCCCACGAGCAGTACTTC. It codes for CASSLSRMSSTAAHEQYF. The chain links TRBV11-2 to TRBJ2-7; D remains unclear. Trimming took off 2 bases at V and 5 bases at J, with 25 bases between the two ends. This CDR3 region has 18 residues. Germline lookup yields CDR1 SGHAT and CDR2 FQNNGV.

The CDR3 region has the DNA TGTGCCAGCAGCTCCTACTTAGGTTACGAGCAGTACTTC. The encoded protein is CASSSYLGYEQYF. The V and J genes are TRBV7-3 and TRBJ2-7; D unclear. The V end lost 4 bases, the J end lost 4 bases, and 11 bases lay between the germline ends. This CDR3 contains 13 residues. Germline CDR1 reads SGHTA; CDR2 reads FQGTGA. Full variable domain (outside the CDR3, taken from reference TRBV7-3 and TRBJ2-7): GAGVSQTPSNKVTEKGKYVELRCDPISGHTALYWYRQSLGQGPEFLIYFQGTGAADDSGLPNDRFFAVRPEGSVSTLKIQRTERGDSAVYLCASSSYLGYEQYFGPGTRLTVT.